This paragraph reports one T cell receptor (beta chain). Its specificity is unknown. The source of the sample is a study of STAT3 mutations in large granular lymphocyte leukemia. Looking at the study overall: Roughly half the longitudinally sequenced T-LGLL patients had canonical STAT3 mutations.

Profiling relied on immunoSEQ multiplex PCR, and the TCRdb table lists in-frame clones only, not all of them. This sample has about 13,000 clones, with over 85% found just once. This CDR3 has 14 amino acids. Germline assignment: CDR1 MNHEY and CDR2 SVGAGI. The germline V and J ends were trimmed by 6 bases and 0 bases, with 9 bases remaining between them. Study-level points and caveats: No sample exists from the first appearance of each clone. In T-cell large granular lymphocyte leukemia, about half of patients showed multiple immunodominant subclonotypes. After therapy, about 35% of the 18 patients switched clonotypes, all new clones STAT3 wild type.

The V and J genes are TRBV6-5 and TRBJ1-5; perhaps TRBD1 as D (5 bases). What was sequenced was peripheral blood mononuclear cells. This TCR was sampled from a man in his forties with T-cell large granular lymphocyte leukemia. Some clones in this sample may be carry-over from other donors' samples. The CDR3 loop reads CASRQDNSNQPQHF. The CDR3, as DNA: TGTGCCAGCAGACAGGATAATAGCAATCAGCCCCAGCATTTT.